This TCR beta chain was captured by sequencing in a study of shared clonotypes between healthy human individuals. Measured with immunoSEQ multiplex PCR; TCRdb has only the in-frame clones, and not every one. The table shows 110,000 or so clones, with about 62% occurring only once. The CDR3 has 17 amino acids. The J segment lost 5 bases and the V segment lost 2 bases, leaving 10 bases of the junction unmatched. From germline, CDR1 is SSHAT and CDR2 FNYEAQ (reference sequence). This clonotype was obtained from a woman in her 30s in good health. The sample comprised memory CD8+ T cells sorted from blood. As for subset: CD45RO+ cells pooled with CCR7-negative TemRA cells. V is TRBV7-7 and J is TRBJ2-2, with 8 bases matching TRBD2. CDR3: CASSLRFQREWTGELFF. CDR3 nucleotide sequence: TGTGCCAGCAGCTTAAGATTCCAGCGGGAGTGGACCGGGGAGCTGTTTTTT.